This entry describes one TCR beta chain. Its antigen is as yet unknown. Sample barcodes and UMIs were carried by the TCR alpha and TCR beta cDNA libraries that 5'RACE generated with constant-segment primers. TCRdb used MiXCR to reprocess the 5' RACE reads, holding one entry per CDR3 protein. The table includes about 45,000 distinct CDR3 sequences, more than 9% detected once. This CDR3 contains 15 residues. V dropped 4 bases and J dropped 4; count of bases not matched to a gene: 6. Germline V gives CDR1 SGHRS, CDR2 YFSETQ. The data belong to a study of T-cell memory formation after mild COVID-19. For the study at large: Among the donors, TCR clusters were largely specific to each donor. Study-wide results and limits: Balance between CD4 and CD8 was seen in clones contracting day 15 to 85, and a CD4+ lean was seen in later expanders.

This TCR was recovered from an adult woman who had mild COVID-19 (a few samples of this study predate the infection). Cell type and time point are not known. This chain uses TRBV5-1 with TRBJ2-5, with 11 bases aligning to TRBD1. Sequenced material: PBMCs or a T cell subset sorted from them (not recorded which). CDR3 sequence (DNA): TGCGCCAGCAGCCCAGGACAGGGGGCTGCAGAGACCCAGTACTTC. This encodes CASSPGQGAAETQYF.